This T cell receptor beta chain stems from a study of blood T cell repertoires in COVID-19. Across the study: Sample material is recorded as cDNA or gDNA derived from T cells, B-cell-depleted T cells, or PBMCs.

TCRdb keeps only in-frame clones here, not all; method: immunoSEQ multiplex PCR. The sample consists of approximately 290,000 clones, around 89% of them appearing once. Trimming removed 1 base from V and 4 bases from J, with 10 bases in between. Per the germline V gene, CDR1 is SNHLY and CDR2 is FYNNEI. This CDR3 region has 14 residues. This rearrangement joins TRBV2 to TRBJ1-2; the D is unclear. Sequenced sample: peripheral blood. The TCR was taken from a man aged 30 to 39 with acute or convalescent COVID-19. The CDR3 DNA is TGTGCCAGCAGTGAAGGCCAGCGAATCTATGGCTACACCTTC. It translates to CASSEGQRIYGYTF. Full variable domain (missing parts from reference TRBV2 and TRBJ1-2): EPEVTQTPSHQVTQMGQEVILRCVPISNHLYFYWYRQILGQKVEFLVSFYNNEISEKSEIFDDQFSVERPDGSNFTLKIRSTKLEDSAMYFCASSEGQRIYGYTFGSGTRLTVV.